The 8 T cell receptor beta chains below come from one sample, sequenced in a study of T cells in Graves' hyperthyroidism and ophthalmopathy. Researchers amplified the TCR beta CDR3 regions from RNA transcripts. The HTBI set primed first-round TCR CDR3 RT-PCR. MiXCR, applied by TCRdb to the multiplex PCR reads, yields one record per CDR3 protein. The sample lists some 690,000 distinct CDR3 sequences, 15% to 20% occurring once. Sequences were obtained from blood. These receptors all come from a man in his forties or fifties with Graves' hyperthyroidism.

This clonotype was seen ten or more times. This chain connects TRBV3-1 to TRBJ2-5, with D perhaps TRBD1 (6 bases). This CDR3 spans 14 amino acids. CDR1 and CDR2 from the germline V gene are LGHDT and YNNKEL (reference sequence). Trimming took 0 bases from V and 3 from J, leaving 8 bases between them. In DNA, the CDR3 is TGTGCCAGCAGCCAAGAGACAGGAAAAGAGACCCAGTACTTC. This codes for CASSQETGKETQYF.

This clonotype was observed at least ten times. The J gene is TRBJ1-2, the V gene TRBV20-1; maybe TRBD1 (6 bases). Germline values: CDR1 DFQATT, CDR2 SNEGSKA (reference sequence). The V gene lost 1 base and the J gene lost 1 base, with 13 bases spanning the gap. CDR3 length equals 15 residues. The CDR3 region has the DNA TGCAGTGCTAGAGTCGGGGGGCTCCTTAACTATGGCTACACCTTC. It specifies CSARVGGLLNYGYTF.

This clonotype was recorded many times. J is TRBJ2-1 and V is TRBV20-1; 10 nucleotides align to TRBD2. After removal of 2 bases from V and 10 bases from J, the junction contained 8 bases not matched to a gene. This CDR3 is 14 amino acids long. CDR1 and CDR2 from the germline V gene are DFQATT and SNEGSKA (reference sequence). The CDR3 DNA sequence: TGCAGTGCTAGATCTAGCGGGAGCCTTACGGAGCAGTTCTTC. It encodes CSARSSGSLTEQFF.

The V and J genes are TRBV7-2 and TRBJ2-3, with a possible D match to TRBD1 (5 bases). The germline V gene has CDR1 SGHTA and CDR2 FQGNSA. Deletions cut 5 bases from V and 1 base from J, with 10 bases between. The CDR3 is 14 residues long. The CDR3 protein is CASSIRQRTDTQYF. Written as DNA, the CDR3 is TGTGCCAGCAGCATAAGACAGCGCACAGATACGCAGTATTTT.

The V call is TRBV7-8, the J call TRBJ1-6; D call uncertain. Germline-derived CDR1 and CDR2 are SGHVS and FQNEAQ. The CDR3 sequence is 13 residues long. Trimming took 2 bases from V and 6 from J, leaving 5 bases between them. CDR3 region: CASSLQPNSPLHF. The CDR3 DNA is TGTGCCAGCAGCTTACAGCCTAATTCACCCCTCCACTTT.

The table lists this clonotype with a few counts. The rearrangement uses TRBV9 and TRBJ2-4; 8 positions match TRBD2. CDR3 size: 14 residues. J was trimmed by 6 bases and V by 4 bases; bases with no gene match: 6. The germline V gene has CDR1 SGDLS and CDR2 YYNGEE. In DNA form, the CDR3 reads TGTGCCAGCAGCCCAGCGGGGGTAAGAAACATTCAGTACTTC. Its protein is CASSPAGVRNIQYF.

This clonotype appeared a few times. The chain is built from TRBV20-1 and TRBJ1-5, with a tentative D call TRBD1 (5 bases). This CDR3 contains 14 residues. CDR1 and CDR2 from the germline V gene are DFQATT and SNEGSKA (reference sequence). Trimming removed 6 bases from V and 4 bases from J, with 16 bases in between. CDR3: CSATHAGTNQPQHF. The CDR3 bases are TGCAGTGCGACACACGCGGGGACGAATCAGCCCCAGCATTTT.

The chain couples TRBV3-1 to TRBJ2-7, with unresolved D. Germline V gene lookup returns CDR1 LGHDT and CDR2 YNNKEL (reference sequence). The V and J ends lost 4 bases and 4 bases respectively, with 17 bases between them. There are 15 residues in the CDR3. The CDR3 loop is CASSRQEILSYEQYF. The CDR3 coding sequence is TGTGCCAGCAGCCGACAAGAGATCCTTTCATACGAGCAGTACTTC.